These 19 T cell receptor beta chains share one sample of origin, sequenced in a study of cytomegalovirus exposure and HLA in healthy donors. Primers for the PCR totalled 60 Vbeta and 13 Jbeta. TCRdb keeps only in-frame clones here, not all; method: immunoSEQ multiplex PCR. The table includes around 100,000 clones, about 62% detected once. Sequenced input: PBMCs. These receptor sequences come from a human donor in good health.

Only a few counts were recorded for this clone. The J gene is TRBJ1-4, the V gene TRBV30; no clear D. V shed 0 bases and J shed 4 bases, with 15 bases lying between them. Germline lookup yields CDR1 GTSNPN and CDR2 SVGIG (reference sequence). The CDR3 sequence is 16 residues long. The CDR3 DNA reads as TGTGCCTGGAGTGTTTTCCGGTGGCAGGTTAATGAAAAACTGTTTTTT. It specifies CAWSVFRWQVNEKLFF.

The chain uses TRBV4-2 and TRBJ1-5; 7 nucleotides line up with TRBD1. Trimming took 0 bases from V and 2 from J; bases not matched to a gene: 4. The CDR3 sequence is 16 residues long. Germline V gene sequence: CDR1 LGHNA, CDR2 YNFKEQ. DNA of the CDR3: TGTGCCAGCAGCCAAGAGACAGGGTTGGGCAATCAGCCCCAGCATTTT. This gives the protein CASSQETGLGNQPQHF.

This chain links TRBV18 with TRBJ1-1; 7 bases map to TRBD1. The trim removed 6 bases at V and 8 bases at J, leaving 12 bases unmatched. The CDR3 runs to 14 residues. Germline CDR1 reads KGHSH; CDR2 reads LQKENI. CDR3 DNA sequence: TGTGCCAGCTCCCAATCTCTGGGACAGTCAGAAGCTTTCTTT. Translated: CASSQSLGQSEAFF.

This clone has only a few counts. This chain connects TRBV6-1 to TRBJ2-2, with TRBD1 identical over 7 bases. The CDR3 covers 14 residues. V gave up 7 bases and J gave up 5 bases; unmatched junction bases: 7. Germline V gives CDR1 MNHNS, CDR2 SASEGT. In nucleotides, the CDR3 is TGTGCCAGCAAGGGGGCAGGGCCTACCGGGGAGCTGTTTTTT. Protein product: CASKGAGPTGELFF.

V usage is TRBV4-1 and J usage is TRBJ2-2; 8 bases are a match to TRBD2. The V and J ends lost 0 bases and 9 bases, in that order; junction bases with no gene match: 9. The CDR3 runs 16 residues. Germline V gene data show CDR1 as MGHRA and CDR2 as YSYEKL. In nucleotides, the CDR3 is TGCGCCAGCAGCCAAGATAACGGGAGGGCCCCCCGGGAGCTGTTTTTT. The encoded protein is CASSQDNGRAPRELFF.

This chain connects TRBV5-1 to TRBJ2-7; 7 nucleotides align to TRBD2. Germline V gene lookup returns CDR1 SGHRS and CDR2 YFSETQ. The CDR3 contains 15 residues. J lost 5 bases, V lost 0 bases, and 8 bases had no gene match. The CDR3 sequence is CASSLGSRELDEQYF. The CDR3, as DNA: TGCGCCAGCAGCTTGGGGTCGCGGGAGTTAGACGAGCAGTACTTC.

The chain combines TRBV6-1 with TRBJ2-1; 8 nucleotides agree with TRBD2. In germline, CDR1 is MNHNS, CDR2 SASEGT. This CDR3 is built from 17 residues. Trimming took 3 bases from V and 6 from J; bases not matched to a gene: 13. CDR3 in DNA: TGTGCCAGCAGTGATCCGGGGTCAGCGGGAGATGTCAATGAGCAGTTCTTC. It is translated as CASSDPGSAGDVNEQFF.

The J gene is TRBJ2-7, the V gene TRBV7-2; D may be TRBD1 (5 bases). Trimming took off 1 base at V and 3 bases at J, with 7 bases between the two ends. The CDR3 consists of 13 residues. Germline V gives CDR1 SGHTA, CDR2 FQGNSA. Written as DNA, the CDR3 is TGTGCCAGCAGCTTAGTCGACAGCTACGAGCAGTACTTC. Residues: CASSLVDSYEQYF.

CDR3: CASSPRDRGGFLNTEAFF. The CDR3 DNA sequence: TGTGCCAGCAGTCCACGGGACAGGGGAGGGTTTCTGAACACTGAAGCTTTCTTT. The chain couples TRBV25-1 to TRBJ1-1, with TRBD1 matching over 10 bases. The CDR3 has 18 amino acids. The V gene end was trimmed by 5 bases and the J gene end by 0 bases; junction bases not matched to a gene: 12. CDR1 is MGHDK, CDR2 SYGVNS, per germline.

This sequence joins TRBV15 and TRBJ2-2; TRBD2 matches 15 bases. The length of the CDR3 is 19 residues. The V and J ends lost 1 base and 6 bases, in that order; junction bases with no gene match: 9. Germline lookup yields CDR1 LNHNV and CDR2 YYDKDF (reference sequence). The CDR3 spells CATSRVVGLAGGPAGELFF. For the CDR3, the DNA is TGTGCCACCAGCAGAGTGGTCGGACTAGCGGGAGGGCCTGCCGGGGAGCTGTTTTTT.

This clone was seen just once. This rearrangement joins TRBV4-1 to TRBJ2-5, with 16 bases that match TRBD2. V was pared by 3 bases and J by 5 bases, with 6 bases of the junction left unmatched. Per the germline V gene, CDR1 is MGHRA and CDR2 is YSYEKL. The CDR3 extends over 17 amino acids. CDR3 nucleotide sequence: TGCGCCAGCAGCCAGGGACTAGCGGGAGGGCCGGGGGAGACCCAGTACTTC. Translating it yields CASSQGLAGGPGETQYF.

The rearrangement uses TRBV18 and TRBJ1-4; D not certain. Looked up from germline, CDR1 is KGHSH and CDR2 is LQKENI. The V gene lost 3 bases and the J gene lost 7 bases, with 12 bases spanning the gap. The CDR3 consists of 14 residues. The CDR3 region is CASSPVSSGEKLFF. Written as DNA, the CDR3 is TGTGCCAGCTCACCGGTTTCGAGCGGTGAAAAACTGTTTTTT.

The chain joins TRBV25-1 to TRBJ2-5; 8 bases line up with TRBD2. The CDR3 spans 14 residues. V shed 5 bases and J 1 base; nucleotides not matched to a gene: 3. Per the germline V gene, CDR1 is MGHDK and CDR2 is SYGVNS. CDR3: CASSRGGPQETQYF. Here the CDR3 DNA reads TGTGCCAGCAGTCGGGGGGGGCCCCAAGAGACCCAGTACTTC.

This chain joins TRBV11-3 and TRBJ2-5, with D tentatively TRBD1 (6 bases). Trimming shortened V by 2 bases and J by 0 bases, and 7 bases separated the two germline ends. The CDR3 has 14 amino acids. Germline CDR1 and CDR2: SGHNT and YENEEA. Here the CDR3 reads CASSLTGNQETQYF. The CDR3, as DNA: TGTGCCAGCAGCTTAACAGGGAACCAAGAGACCCAGTACTTC.

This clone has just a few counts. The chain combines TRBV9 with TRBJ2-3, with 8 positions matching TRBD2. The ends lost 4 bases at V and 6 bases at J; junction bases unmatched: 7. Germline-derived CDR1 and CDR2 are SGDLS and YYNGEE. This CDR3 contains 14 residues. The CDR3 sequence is CASSPTTGGDTQYF. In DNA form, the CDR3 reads TGTGCCAGCAGCCCGACGACGGGGGGGGATACGCAGTATTTT.

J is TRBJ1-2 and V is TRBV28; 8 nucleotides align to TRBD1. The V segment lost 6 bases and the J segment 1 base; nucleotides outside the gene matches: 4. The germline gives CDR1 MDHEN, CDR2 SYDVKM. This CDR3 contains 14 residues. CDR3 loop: CASSRTGINYGYTF. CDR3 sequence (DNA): TGTGCCAGCAGCCGGACAGGGATTAACTATGGCTACACCTTC.

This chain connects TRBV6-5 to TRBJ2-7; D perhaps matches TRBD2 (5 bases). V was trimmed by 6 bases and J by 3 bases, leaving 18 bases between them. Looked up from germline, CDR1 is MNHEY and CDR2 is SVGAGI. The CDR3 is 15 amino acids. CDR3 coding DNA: TGTGCCAGCAGCCCCGGTTCGGCCGAGGGCTACGAGCAGTACTTC. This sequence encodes CASSPGSAEGYEQYF.

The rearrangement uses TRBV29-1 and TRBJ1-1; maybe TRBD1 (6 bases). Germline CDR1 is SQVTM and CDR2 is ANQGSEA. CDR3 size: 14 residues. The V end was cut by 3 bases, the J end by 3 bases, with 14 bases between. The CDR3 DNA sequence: TGCAGCGTTGAGGGCGGACAGTCCTACACTGAAGCTTTCTTT. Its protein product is CSVEGGQSYTEAFF.

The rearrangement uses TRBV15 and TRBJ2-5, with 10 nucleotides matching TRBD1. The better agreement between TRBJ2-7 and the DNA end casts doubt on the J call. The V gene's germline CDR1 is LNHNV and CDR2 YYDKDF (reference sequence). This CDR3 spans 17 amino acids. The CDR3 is CATSRDLSGTGAYEQYF. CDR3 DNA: TGTGCCACCAGCAGAGATTTGTCGGGGACAGGGGCCTACGAGCAGTACTTC.